The clone carrying this T cell receptor beta chain was counted between two and nine times. The antigen is unknown. The sample is drawn from a study of beta chain features in type 1 diabetes. Study results and limitations: TCRB repertoires of naive, central memory and Treg cells appeared more similar among patients than among healthy donors. Among patients with Type 1 diabetes, TCRB CDR3s were moderately but significantly shorter in every one of the four CD4+ subsets.

Isolated RNA was reverse transcribed in full, so expressed TCRB transcripts were sequenced. Sequencing used immunoSEQ multiplex PCR; TCRdb keeps in-frame clones, though not all of them. The data contain 600,000 to 700,000 clones, around 11% of them seen just once; the ten biggest clones take up more than 0.1%. This sequence was found in a man under 40 with type 1 diabetes. Sequences were obtained from naive CD4+ T cells from blood.

The CDR3 coding sequence is TGTGCCAGCAGCCCCGGTAGTAGTTTTGTTGGAGATGAGCAGTTCTTC. Protein: CASSPGSSFVGDEQFF. The V gene is TRBV7-3, the J gene TRBJ2-1, with D hard to call. Germline CDR1 SGHTA, CDR2 FQGTGA. Trimming cost V 5 bases and J 8 bases, with 22 bases left between them. This CDR3 is 16 amino acids long. The full variable domain, rest sourced from reference TRBV7-3 and TRBJ2-1, is GAGVSQTPSNKVTEKGKYVELRCDPISGHTALYWYRQSLGQGPEFLIYFQGTGAADDSGLPNDRFFAVRPEGSVSTLKIQRTERGDSAVYLCASSPGSSFVGDEQFFGPGTRLTVL.